This note documents a single T cell receptor (beta chain) sequence. Its matching antigen is unknown. The length of the CDR3 is 10 residues. Germline lookup yields CDR1 SNHLY and CDR2 FYNNEI. The germline V and J ends were trimmed by 6 bases and 6 bases, with 6 bases remaining between them. The data were obtained in a study of T cell responses to AZD1222 COVID-19 vaccine. Study-wide context: Second doses at about 4 or about 12 weeks were pooled.

Findings and caveats of the study: CD4 TCRs covered the whole spike, strongest at regions 160-218 and 743-854. Receipt of two AZD1222 doses was followed by a rise in Spike-specific TCR breadth and depth.

Method: immunoSEQ multiplex PCR; TCRdb's copy keeps in-frame clones and lacks some. In the table there are approximately 150,000 clones, around 91% of which are singletons. This sequence joins TRBV2 and TRBJ2-7; D call uncertain. Sample: peripheral blood, taken on day 0 of AZD1222 vaccination. This clonotype originated in an adult in good health. CDR3 protein: CASRGIEQYF. The CDR3 DNA is TGTGCCAGCAGGGGGATCGAGCAGTACTTC.